The 24 T cell receptor beta chains below all came from one sample that was sequenced in a study of CD8+ T cells in alopecia areata (dated by TCRdb to 2016 to 2019). Library preparation used the immunoSEQ multiplex PCR assay. To provide template for TCR sequencing, every sample had RNA extracted and reverse transcribed into cDNA. In TCRdb, the immuneACCESS table is reduced to in-frame sequences with V and J assigned. These tables do not hold every clone; where another copy was compared, an unresolved V gene accounts for under half, and the others remain unexplained. This sample lists approximately 150,000 clones; around 47% were detected once. Of the sample, 6.5% to 7.5% is held by the ten largest clones. Sequencing used CD4+ T cells sorted from blood. The receptors shown here come from a human donor with alopecia areata.

The rearrangement uses TRBV7-9 and TRBJ2-7, with D tentatively TRBD1 (6 bases). This CDR3 region has 15 residues. Germline-derived CDR1 and CDR2 are SEHNR and FQNEAQ (reference sequence). Trimming removed 0 bases at V and 3 bases at J, with 12 bases between. CDR3 coding DNA: TGTGCCAGCAGCTTAGCCAGGGGCGAGGTCTACGAGCAGTACTTC. Translating gives CASSLARGEVYEQYF.

This rearrangement joins TRBV5-4 to TRBJ2-5, with 7 positions matching TRBD2. After removal of 0 bases from V and 0 bases from J, the junction contained 5 bases not matched to a gene. In germline, CDR1 is SGHNT, CDR2 YYREEE (reference sequence). The CDR3 sequence is 16 residues long. The CDR3 here is CASSLGASGNQETQYF. CDR3 nucleotide sequence: TGTGCCAGCAGCTTGGGGGCTAGCGGAAACCAAGAGACCCAGTACTTC.

This clone has a single count. The V gene is TRBV15, the J gene TRBJ2-7; D remains unclear. Germline V gives CDR1 LNHNV, CDR2 YYDKDF (reference sequence). The CDR3 has 15 amino acids. V shed 3 bases and J shed 4 bases, with 16 bases lying between them. DNA of the CDR3: TGTGCCACCAGCAGGCCCGGAGCCAGTCGGTACGAGCAGTACTTC. This sequence encodes CATSRPGASRYEQYF.

The V gene is TRBV29-1, the J gene TRBJ2-3, with D maybe TRBD2 (5 bases). Germline CDR1 reads SQVTM; CDR2 reads ANQGSEA. This CDR3 spans 13 amino acids. Deletions cut 7 bases from V and 0 bases from J, with 11 bases between. The CDR3 loop is CSAQTTSTDTQYF. CDR3 nucleotides: TGCAGCGCCCAGACTACAAGCACAGATACGCAGTATTTT.

This clone was recorded a few times. V and J are TRBV7-9 and TRBJ2-3, with 7 bases that match TRBD1. Germline CDR1 is SEHNR and CDR2 is FQNEAQ (reference sequence). V lost 5 bases to trimming and J lost 4 bases; unmatched junction nucleotides: 6. There are 14 residues in the CDR3. CDR3 DNA: TGTGCCAGCAGCCCAGACAGGGCGGCAGATACGCAGTATTTT. Its translation is CASSPDRAADTQYF.

Points on this clone: The junction departs from the called germline gene at one end, perhaps through a read error. The J gene is TRBJ2-1, the V gene TRBV7-7; tentative D call: TRBD1 (7 bases). Germline V gene data show CDR1 as SSHAT and CDR2 as FNYEAQ (reference sequence). This CDR3 is built from 14 residues. CDR3 nucleotide sequence: TGTGCTAGCAGCCCGGGGGACAGCCTTAGGGAGCAGTTCTTC. It encodes CASSPGDSLREQFF. Full variable domain (rest looked up from reference TRBV7-7 and TRBJ2-1): GAGVSQSPRYKVTKRGQDVTLRCDPISSHATLYWYQQALGQGPEFLTYFNYEAQPDKSGLPSDRFSAERPEGSISTLTIQRTEQRDSAMYRCASSPGDSLREQFFGPGTRLTVL.

This clone occurred once. V and J are TRBV29-1 and TRBJ1-1; D is ambiguous. The CDR3 has 13 residues. Germline loops: CDR1 SQVTM, CDR2 ANQGSEA. V was pared by 6 bases and J by 4 bases, with 15 bases between. The CDR3 is CSVKGRVSTEAFF. Written as DNA, the CDR3 is TGCAGCGTGAAAGGAAGAGTAAGCACTGAAGCTTTCTTT. The variable domain in full, with the rest retrieved from reference TRBV29-1 and TRBJ1-1, is SAVISQKPSRDICQRGTSLTIQCQVDSQVTMMFWYRQQPGQSLTLIATANQGSEATYESGFVIDKFPISRPNLTFSTLTVSNMSPEDSSIYLCSVKGRVSTEAFFGQGTRLTVV.

This rearrangement joins TRBV27 to TRBJ2-3; no clear D. V was pared by 5 bases and J by 2 bases, with 14 bases between. CDR1 is MNHEY, CDR2 SMNVEV, per germline (reference sequence). This CDR3 contains 15 residues. CDR3 region: CASSLRVPHTDTQYF. CDR3 DNA sequence: TGTGCCAGCAGTCTTCGTGTCCCTCACACAGATACGCAGTATTTT.

V and J are TRBV29-1 and TRBJ1-3; D not certain. The CDR3 covers 13 residues. Deletions cut 6 bases from V and 0 bases from J, with 9 bases between. CDR1 and CDR2 (germline): SQVTM, ANQGSEA. CDR3: CSVRKSSGNTIYF. The DNA of the CDR3 is TGCAGCGTACGGAAGAGCTCTGGAAACACCATATATTTT.

The chain employs TRBV6-5 and TRBJ1-1; a weak D match, TRBD1 (5 bases). This CDR3 spans 13 amino acids. Trimming left V 5 bases short and J 9 bases short, with 16 bases between. Per the germline V gene, CDR1 is MNHEY and CDR2 is SVGAGI. In DNA, the CDR3 is TGTGCCAGCAGTGGGGGACGTAGTTTTAAAGCTTTCTTT. Translated: CASSGGRSFKAFF.

CDR3 in amino acids: CSVLDRADYGYTF. Here the CDR3 DNA reads TGCAGCGTTTTGGACAGGGCCGACTATGGCTACACCTTC. V is TRBV29-1 and J is TRBJ1-2; TRBD1 aligns across 8 bases. The CDR3 runs to 13 residues. V was clipped by 5 bases and J by 3 bases; unmatched bases: 5. Germline values: CDR1 SQVTM, CDR2 ANQGSEA.

This chain uses TRBV29-1 with TRBJ2-1; no clear D. Germline V gene sequence: CDR1 SQVTM, CDR2 ANQGSEA. This CDR3 is 13 amino acids long. The V gene lost 3 bases and the J gene lost 7 bases, with 13 bases spanning the gap. The CDR3 is CSVDVSSTNEQFF. The CDR3 nucleotides are TGCAGCGTTGACGTGAGCTCGACTAATGAGCAGTTCTTC.

The rearrangement uses TRBV7-9 and TRBJ2-7, with 7 bases that match TRBD1. Trimming took 5 bases from V and 4 from J; bases not matched to a gene: 8. Germline CDR1 SEHNR, CDR2 FQNEAQ (reference sequence). The CDR3 extends over 14 amino acids. The CDR3 loop reads CASSRSGTAYEQYF. Here the CDR3 DNA reads TGTGCCAGCAGCAGATCCGGGACAGCATACGAGCAGTACTTC.

V and J are TRBV7-9 and TRBJ2-7, with no clear D. Looked up from germline, CDR1 is SEHNR and CDR2 is FQNEAQ (reference sequence). Trimming took off 2 bases at V and 2 bases at J, with 7 bases between the two ends. This CDR3 contains 13 residues. For the CDR3, the DNA is TGTGCCAGCAGCTTAAAAGGACCCTACGAGCAGTACTTC. It translates to CASSLKGPYEQYF.

Details on this clone: The same CDR3 arises from other DNA sequences in this sample as well. This sequence joins TRBV2 and TRBJ1-1; no definite D call. Germline V CDR1 and CDR2: SNHLY, FYNNEI. Trimming cost V 4 bases and J 1 base, with 7 bases left between them. This CDR3 spans 13 amino acids. CDR3 sequence (DNA): TGTGCCAGCAGTGTCCTTGGGAACACTGAAGCTTTCTTT. The encoded protein is CASSVLGNTEAFF.

The chain uses TRBV11-2 and TRBJ1-1; D ambiguous. V shed 6 bases and J shed 1 base, with 3 bases lying between them. Per the germline V gene, CDR1 is SGHAT and CDR2 is FQNNGV. The CDR3 contains 11 residues. The CDR3 DNA reads TGTGCCAGCAGGAAGAACACTGAAGCTTTCTTT. It translates to CASRKNTEAFF.

This clone turned up a few times. The rearrangement joins TRBV4-1 to TRBJ1-2; D is uncertain. The CDR3 consists of 8 residues. Trimming left V 7 bases short and J 9 bases short, with 3 bases between. Germline V gene data show CDR1 as MGHRA and CDR2 as YSYEKL. The CDR3 region is CASMSYTF. DNA for the CDR3: TGCGCCAGCATGAGCTACACCTTC.

The chain carries TRBV28 and TRBJ2-5, with D possibly being TRBD2 (6 bases). Germline V lookup: CDR1 MDHEN, CDR2 SYDVKM. Trimming shortened V by 5 bases and J by 1 base, and 11 bases separated the two germline ends. The CDR3 length is 14 residues. In DNA form, the CDR3 reads TGTGCCAGCAGTAACGGAGGGCCCCAAGAGACCCAGTACTTC. As protein: CASSNGGPQETQYF.

This clone was observed a handful of times. The chain has TRBV9 and TRBJ2-1; D unresolved. V was shortened by 0 bases and J by 8 bases, with 6 bases between the two germline ends. The CDR3 is made up of 12 amino acids. Per germline, CDR1 SGDLS and CDR2 YYNGEE. Here the CDR3 DNA reads TGTGCCAGCAGCGTAGGTCAGCATGAGCAGTTCTTC. It specifies CASSVGQHEQFF.

The genes are TRBV13 and TRBJ2-6, with 8 nucleotides matching TRBD1. The CDR3 runs to 16 residues. CDR1 and CDR2 from the germline V gene are PRHDT and FYEKMQ (reference sequence). J gave up 0 bases and V 7 bases, and 5 bases lay outside the gene matches. DNA for the CDR3: TGTGCCAGCAAGGGACAGGAGAGCTCTGGGGCCAACGTCCTGACTTTC. Its translation: CASKGQESSGANVLTF.

This clone has more than one count but fewer than ten. The rearrangement uses TRBV27 and TRBJ2-7, with 7 positions matching TRBD1. The germline V gene encodes CDR1 MNHEY and CDR2 SMNVEV (reference sequence). CDR3 size: 13 residues. CDR3 in amino acids: CPPRDRSSYEQYF. CDR3 coding DNA: TGTCCTCCCAGGGACAGAAGCTCCTACGAGCAGTACTTC.

The rearrangement uses TRBV30 and TRBJ2-3; 10 bases are a match to TRBD2. CDR3 length equals 13 residues. The V gene's germline CDR1 is GTSNPN and CDR2 SVGIG (reference sequence). Trimming cost V 7 bases and J 3 bases; bases outside gene matches: 4. The CDR3 DNA follows: TGTGCCTCAACACTAGCGGGAACAGATACGCAGTATTTT. Its protein product is CASTLAGTDTQYF. The variable domain in full, completed from reference TRBV30 and TRBJ2-3, reads SQTIHQWPATLVQPVGSPLSLECTVEGTSNPNLYWYRQAAGRGLQLLFYSVGIGQISSEVPQNLSASRPQDRQFILSSKKLLLSDSGFYLCASTLAGTDTQYFGPGTRLTVL.

The chain employs TRBV7-9 and TRBJ2-1; 7 nucleotides line up with TRBD1. Germline CDR1 reads SEHNR; CDR2 reads FQNEAQ (reference sequence). The CDR3 runs 15 residues. V lost 0 bases to trimming and J lost 3 bases; unmatched junction nucleotides: 2. The CDR3 sequence is CASSLAGDSYNEQFF. In nucleotides, the CDR3 is TGTGCCAGCAGCTTAGCCGGGGACAGCTACAATGAGCAGTTCTTC. Variable domain in full (rest from reference TRBV7-9 and TRBJ2-1): DTGVSQNPRHKITKRGQNVTFRCDPISEHNRLYWYRQTLGQGPEFLTYFQNEAQLEKSRLLSDRFSAERPKGSFSTLEIQRTEQGDSAMYLCASSLAGDSYNEQFFGPGTRLTVL.

This clone turned up a few times. This chain uses TRBV5-1 with TRBJ1-1; D is uncertain. The CDR3 sequence is 18 residues long. Germline loops: CDR1 SGHRS, CDR2 YFSETQ. V was trimmed by 4 bases and J by 1 base, leaving 23 bases between them. This CDR3 is CASSPRYPGRRENTEAFF. For the CDR3, the DNA is TGCGCCAGCAGCCCCCGATACCCCGGGAGGCGGGAGAACACTGAAGCTTTCTTT. The variable domain in full, completed from reference TRBV5-1 and TRBJ1-1, reads KAGVTQTPRYLIKTRGQQVTLSCSPISGHRSVSWYQQTPGQGLQFLFEYFSETQRNKGNFPGRFSGRQFSNSRSEMNVSTLELGDSALYLCASSPRYPGRRENTEAFFGQGTRLTVV.